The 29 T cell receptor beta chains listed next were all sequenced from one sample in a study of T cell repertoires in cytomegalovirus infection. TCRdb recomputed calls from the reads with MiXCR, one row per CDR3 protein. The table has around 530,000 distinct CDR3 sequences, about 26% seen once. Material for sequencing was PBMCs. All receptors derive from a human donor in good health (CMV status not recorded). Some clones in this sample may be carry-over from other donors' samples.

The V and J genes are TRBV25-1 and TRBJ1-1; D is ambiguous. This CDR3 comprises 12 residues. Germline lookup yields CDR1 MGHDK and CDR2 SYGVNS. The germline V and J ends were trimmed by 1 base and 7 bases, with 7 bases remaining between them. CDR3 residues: CASSESRFEAFF. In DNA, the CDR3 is TGTGCCAGCAGTGAATCCCGGTTTGAAGCTTTCTTT.

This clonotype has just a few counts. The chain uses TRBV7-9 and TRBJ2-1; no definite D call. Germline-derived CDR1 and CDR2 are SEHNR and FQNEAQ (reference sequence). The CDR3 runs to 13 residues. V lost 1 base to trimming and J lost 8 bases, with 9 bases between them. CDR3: CASSLDPQDEQFF. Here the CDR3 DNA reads TGTGCCAGCAGCTTAGACCCGCAGGATGAGCAGTTCTTC. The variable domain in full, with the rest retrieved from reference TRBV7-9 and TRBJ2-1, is DTGVSQNPRHKITKRGQNVTFRCDPISEHNRLYWYRQTLGQGPEFLTYFQNEAQLEKSRLLSDRFSAERPKGSFSTLEIQRTEQGDSAMYLCASSLDPQDEQFFGPGTRLTVL.

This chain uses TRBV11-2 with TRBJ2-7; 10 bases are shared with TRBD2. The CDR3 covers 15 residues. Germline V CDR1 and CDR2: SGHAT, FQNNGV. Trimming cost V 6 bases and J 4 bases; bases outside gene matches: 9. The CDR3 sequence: CASREPGTSVYEQYF. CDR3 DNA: TGTGCCAGCAGAGAGCCCGGGACTAGCGTGTACGAGCAGTACTTC.

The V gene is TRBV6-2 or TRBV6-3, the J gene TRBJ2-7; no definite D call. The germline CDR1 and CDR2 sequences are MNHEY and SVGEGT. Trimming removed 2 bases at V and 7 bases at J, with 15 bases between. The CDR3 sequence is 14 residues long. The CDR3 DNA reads TGTGCCAGCAGTTACCCAAATCTGCAGAGGGAGCAGTACTTC. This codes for CASSYPNLQREQYF.

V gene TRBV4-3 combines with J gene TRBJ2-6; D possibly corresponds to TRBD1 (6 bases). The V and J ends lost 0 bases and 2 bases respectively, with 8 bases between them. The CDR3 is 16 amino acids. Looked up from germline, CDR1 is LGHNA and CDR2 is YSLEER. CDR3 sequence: CASSQDSGAGANVLTF. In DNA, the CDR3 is TGCGCCAGCAGCCAAGATTCAGGGGCTGGGGCCAACGTCCTGACTTTC.

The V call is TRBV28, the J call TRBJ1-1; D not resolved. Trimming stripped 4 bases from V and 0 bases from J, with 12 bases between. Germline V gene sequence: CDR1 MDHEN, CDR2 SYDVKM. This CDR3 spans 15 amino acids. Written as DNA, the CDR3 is TGTGCCAGCAGTTCAGCCGGGTCTTTGAACACTGAAGCTTTCTTT. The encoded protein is CASSSAGSLNTEAFF.

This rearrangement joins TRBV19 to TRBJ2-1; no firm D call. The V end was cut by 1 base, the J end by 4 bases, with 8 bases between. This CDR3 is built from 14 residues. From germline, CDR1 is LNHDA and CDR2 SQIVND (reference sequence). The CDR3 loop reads CASSIGGNYNEQFF. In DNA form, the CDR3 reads TGTGCCAGTAGTATAGGAGGAAATTACAATGAGCAGTTCTTC.

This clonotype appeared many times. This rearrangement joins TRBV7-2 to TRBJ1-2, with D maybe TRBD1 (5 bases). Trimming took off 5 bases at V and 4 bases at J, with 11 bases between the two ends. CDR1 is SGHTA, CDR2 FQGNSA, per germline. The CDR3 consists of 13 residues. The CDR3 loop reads CASSARQSYGYTF. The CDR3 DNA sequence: TGTGCCAGCAGCGCCCGACAGAGCTATGGCTACACCTTC.

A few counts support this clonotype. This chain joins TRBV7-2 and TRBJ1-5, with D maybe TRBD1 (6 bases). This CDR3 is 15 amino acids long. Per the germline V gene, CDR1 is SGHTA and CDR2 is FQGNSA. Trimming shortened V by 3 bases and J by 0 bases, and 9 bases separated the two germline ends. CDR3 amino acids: CASSFRGHSNQPQHF. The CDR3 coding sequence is TGTGCCAGCAGCTTCAGGGGCCATAGCAATCAGCCCCAGCATTTT. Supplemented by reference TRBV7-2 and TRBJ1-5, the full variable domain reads GAGVSQSPSNKVTEKGKDVELRCDPISGHTALYWYRQSLGQGLEFLIYFQGNSAPDKSGLPSDRFSAERTGGSVSTLTIQRTQQEDSAVYLCASSFRGHSNQPQHFGDGTRLSIL.

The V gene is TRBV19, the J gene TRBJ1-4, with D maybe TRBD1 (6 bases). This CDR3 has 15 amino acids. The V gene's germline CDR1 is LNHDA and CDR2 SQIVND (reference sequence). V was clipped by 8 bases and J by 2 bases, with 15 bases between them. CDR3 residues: CASRSIDRTNEKLFF. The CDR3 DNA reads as TGTGCCAGTCGCTCAATTGACAGGACTAATGAAAAACTGTTTTTT.

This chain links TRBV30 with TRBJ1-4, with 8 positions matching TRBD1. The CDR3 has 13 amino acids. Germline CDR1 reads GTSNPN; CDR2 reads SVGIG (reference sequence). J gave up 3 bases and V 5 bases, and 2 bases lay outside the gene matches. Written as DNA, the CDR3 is TGTGCCTGGGGGGGACAGGCTAATGAAAAACTGTTTTTT. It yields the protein CAWGGQANEKLFF.

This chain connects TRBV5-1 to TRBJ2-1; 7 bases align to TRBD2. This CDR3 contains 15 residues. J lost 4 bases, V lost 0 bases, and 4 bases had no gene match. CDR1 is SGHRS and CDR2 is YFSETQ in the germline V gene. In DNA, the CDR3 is TGCGCCAGCAGCTTGGTTGGTAGCGGGTACAATGAGCAGTTCTTC. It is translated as CASSLVGSGYNEQFF.

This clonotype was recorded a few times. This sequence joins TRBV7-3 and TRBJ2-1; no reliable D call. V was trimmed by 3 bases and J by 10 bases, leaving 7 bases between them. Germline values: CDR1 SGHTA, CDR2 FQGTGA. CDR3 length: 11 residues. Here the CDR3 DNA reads TGTGCCAGCAGCTTTGGGCTAGAGCAGTTCTTC. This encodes CASSFGLEQFF.

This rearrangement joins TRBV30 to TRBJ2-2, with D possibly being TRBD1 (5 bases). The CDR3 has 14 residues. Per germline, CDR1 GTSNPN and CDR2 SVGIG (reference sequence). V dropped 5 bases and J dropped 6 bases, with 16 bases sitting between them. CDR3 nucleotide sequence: TGTGCCTGGTGGGGCTATACTGCACCCGGGGAGCTGTTTTTT. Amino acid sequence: CAWWGYTAPGELFF.

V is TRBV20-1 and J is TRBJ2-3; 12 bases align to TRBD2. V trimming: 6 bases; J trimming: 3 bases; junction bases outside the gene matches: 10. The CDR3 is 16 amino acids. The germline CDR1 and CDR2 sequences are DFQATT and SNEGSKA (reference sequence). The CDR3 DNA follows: TGCAGTGCGAGCAGACTAGCGGGAGAACTGACAGATACGCAGTATTTT. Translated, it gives CSASRLAGELTDTQYF.

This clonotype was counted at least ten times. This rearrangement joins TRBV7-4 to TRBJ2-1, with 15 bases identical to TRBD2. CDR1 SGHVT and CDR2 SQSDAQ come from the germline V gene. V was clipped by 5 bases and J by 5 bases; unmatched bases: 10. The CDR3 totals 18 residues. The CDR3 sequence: CASSTSSGTSGRNNEQFF. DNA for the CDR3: TGTGCCAGCAGCACAAGTAGTGGGACTAGCGGGAGGAACAATGAGCAGTTCTTC. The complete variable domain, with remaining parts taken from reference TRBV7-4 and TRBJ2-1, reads GAGVSQSPRYKVAKRGRDVALRCDSISGHVTLYWYRQTLGQGSEVLTYSQSDAQRDKSGRPSGRFSAERPERSVSTLKIQRTEQGDSAVYLCASSTSSGTSGRNNEQFFGPGTRLTVL.

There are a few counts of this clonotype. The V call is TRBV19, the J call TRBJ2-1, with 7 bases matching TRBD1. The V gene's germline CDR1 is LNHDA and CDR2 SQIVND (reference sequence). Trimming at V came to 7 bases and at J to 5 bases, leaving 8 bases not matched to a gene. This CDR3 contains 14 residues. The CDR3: CASKPGQSNNEQFF. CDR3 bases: TGTGCCAGTAAACCGGGACAGTCCAACAATGAGCAGTTCTTC.

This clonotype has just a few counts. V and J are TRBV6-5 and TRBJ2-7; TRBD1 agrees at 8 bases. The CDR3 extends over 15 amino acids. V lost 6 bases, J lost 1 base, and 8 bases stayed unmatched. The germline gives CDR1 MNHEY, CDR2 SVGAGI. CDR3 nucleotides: TGTGCCAGCAGAGCCGGGACAGGAGGGTCCTACGAGCAGTACTTC. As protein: CASRAGTGGSYEQYF.

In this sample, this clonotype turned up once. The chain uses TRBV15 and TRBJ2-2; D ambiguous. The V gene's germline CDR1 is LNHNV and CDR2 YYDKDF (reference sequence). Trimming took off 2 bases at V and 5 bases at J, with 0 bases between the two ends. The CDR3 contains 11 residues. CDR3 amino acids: CATSRTGELFF. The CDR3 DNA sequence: TGTGCCACCAGCAGAACCGGGGAGCTGTTTTTT.

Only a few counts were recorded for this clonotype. CDR3 region: CAWSVVSSGTLYGYTF. In DNA form, the CDR3 reads TGTGCCTGGAGTGTGGTGTCGTCCGGGACCCTCTATGGCTACACCTTC. This chain uses TRBV30 with TRBJ1-2; tentative D call: TRBD1 (5 bases). In germline, CDR1 is GTSNPN, CDR2 SVGIG (reference sequence). Trimming took off 0 bases at V and 4 bases at J, with 18 bases between the two ends. The CDR3 contains 16 residues.

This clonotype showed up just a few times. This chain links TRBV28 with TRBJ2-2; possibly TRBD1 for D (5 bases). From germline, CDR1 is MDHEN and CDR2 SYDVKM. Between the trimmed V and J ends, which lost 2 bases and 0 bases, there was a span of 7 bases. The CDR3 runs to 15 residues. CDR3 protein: CASSLGATNTGELFF. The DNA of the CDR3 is TGTGCCAGCAGTTTAGGGGCGACGAACACCGGGGAGCTGTTTTTT.

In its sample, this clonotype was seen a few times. This chain's CDR3 is CASRPSWVMGTEAFF. The CDR3 DNA reads as TGTGCCAGCAGACCGAGCTGGGTAATGGGCACTGAAGCTTTCTTT. The chain links TRBV2 to TRBJ1-1; no clear D gene. V was shortened by 6 bases and J by 4 bases, with 18 bases between the two germline ends. The CDR3 has 15 amino acids. Germline CDR1 reads SNHLY; CDR2 reads FYNNEI.

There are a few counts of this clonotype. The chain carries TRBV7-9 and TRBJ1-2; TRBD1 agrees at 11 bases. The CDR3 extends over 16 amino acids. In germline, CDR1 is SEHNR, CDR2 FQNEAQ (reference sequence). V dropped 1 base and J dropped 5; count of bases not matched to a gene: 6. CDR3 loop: CASSLGGTGGLYGYTF. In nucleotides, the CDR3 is TGTGCCAGCAGCTTAGGAGGGACAGGGGGTCTTTATGGCTACACCTTC.

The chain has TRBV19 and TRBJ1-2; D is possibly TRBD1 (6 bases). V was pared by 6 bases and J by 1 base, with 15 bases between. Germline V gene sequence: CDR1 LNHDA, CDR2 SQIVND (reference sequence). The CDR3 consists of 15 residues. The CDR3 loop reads CASREQGSLNYGYTF. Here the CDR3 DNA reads TGTGCCAGTAGAGAACAGGGCTCTCTTAACTATGGCTACACCTTC.

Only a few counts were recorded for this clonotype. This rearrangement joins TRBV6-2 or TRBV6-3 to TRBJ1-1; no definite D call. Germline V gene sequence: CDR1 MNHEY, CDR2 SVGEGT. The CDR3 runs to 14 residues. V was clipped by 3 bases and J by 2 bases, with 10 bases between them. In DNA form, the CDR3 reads TGTGCCAGCAGTTATATGGGCGCCAACACTGAAGCTTTCTTT. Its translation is CASSYMGANTEAFF.

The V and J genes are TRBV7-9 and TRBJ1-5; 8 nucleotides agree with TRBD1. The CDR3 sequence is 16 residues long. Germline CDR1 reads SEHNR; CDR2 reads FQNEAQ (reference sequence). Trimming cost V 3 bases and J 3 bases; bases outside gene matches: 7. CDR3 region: CASSLGTGLANQPQHF. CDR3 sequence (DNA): TGTGCCAGCAGCTTGGGGACAGGCTTAGCCAATCAGCCCCAGCATTTT.

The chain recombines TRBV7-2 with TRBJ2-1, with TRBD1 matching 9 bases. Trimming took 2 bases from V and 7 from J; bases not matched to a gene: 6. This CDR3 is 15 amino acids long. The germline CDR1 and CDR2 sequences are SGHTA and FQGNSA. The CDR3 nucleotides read TGTGCCAGCAGCTTACCGGGACAGGGAGGGAATGAGCAGTTCTTC. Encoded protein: CASSLPGQGGNEQFF. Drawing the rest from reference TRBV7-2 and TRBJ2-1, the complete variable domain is GAGVSQSPSNKVTEKGKDVELRCDPISGHTALYWYRQSLGQGLEFLIYFQGNSAPDKSGLPSDRFSAERTGGSVSTLTIQRTQQEDSAVYLCASSLPGQGGNEQFFGPGTRLTVL.

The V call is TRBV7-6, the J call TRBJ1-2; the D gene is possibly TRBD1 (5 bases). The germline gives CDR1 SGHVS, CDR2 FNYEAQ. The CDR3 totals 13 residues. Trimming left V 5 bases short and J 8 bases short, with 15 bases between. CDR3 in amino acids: CASSPSGVDGYTF. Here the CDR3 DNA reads TGTGCCAGCAGCCCTTCGGGGGTCGACGGCTACACCTTC.

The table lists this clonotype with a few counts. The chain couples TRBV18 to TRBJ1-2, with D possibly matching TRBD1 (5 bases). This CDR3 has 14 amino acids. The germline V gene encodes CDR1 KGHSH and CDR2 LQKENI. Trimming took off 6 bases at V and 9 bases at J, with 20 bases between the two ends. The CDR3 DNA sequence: TGTGCCAGCTCGCAACAGGAACTATGGCTTAGCTACACCTTC. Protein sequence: CASSQQELWLSYTF.